This T cell receptor beta chain is drawn from a study of beta chain features in type 1 diabetes. Study results and limitations: When Type 1 diabetes patients were examined, their TCRB CDR3s proved moderately but significantly shorter in all four CD4+ subsets. The study notes PCR might favor shorter templates equally in patients and controls.

Since all of the isolated RNA was reverse transcribed, expressed TCRB transcripts were what got sequenced. The assay was immunoSEQ multiplex PCR, and TCRdb's table has in-frame clones only and misses some. The profile shows 850,000 to 900,000 clones, roughly a sixth of them singletons. Germline V lookup: CDR1 ENHRY, CDR2 SYGVKD. V lost 3 bases and J 5 bases, leaving 8 bases between the germline ends. CDR3 length equals 13 residues. This clone occurred a few times. The antigen is undetermined. Each population that was sorted was more than 95% pure. The sequenced sample consisted of naive CD4+ T cells from blood. The sequence came from a woman aged 18-35 years in good health. The chain is built from TRBV10-3 and TRBJ1-5; no clear D gene. The DNA of the CDR3 is TGTGCCATCAGTGATGGGTCCGATCAGCCCCAGCATTTT. It translates to CAISDGSDQPQHF.